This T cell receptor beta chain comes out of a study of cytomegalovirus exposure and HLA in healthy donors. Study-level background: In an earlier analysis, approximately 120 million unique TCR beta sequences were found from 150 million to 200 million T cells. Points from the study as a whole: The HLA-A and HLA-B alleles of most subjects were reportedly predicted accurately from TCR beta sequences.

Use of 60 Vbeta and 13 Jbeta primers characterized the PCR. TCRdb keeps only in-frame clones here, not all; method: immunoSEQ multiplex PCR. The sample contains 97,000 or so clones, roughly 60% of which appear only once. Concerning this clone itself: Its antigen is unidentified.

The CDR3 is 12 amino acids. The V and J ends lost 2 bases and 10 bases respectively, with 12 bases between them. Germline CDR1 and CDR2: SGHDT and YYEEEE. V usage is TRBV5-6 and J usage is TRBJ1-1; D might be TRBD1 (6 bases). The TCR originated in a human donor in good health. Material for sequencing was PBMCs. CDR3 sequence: CASSLQGFGAFF. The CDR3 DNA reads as TGTGCCAGCAGCTTACAGGGTTTTGGAGCTTTCTTT.